Below, 18 T cell receptor beta chains from the same sample are listed, as sequenced in a study of shared clonotypes between healthy human individuals. The repertoire was sequenced with immunoSEQ multiplex PCR; TCRdb's copy has only in-frame clones and lacks some. Of about 1 million clones listed, 75% to 80% are singletons. The sample consisted of memory CD4+ T cells from PBMCs. Sample subset: CD45RA-negative fraction. Every receptor here comes from a man aged 18 to 30 in good health. Some clones in this sample may be carry-over from other donors' samples.

In its sample, this clone was seen many times. The rearrangement links TRBV10-1 to TRBJ2-3, with 7 bases fitting TRBD1. V was clipped by 5 bases and J by 7 bases; unmatched bases: 9. Per the germline V gene, CDR1 is WNHNN and CDR2 is SYGVQD (reference sequence). The CDR3 has 14 residues. CDR3 in amino acids: CASSPDRFGNTQYF. The CDR3 DNA sequence: TGCGCCAGCAGTCCGGACAGGTTCGGGAATACGCAGTATTTT.

The chain uses TRBV11-1 and TRBJ2-4; 7 bases agree with TRBD1. V was clipped by 0 bases and J by 0 bases; unmatched bases: 8. Per the germline V gene, CDR1 is SGHAT and CDR2 is FQDESV (reference sequence). The CDR3 sequence is 18 residues long. CDR3: CASSLASTGDRAKNIQYF. The CDR3, as DNA: TGTGCCAGCAGCTTAGCAAGTACAGGGGATCGAGCCAAAAACATTCAGTACTTC.

This clone was observed once. The chain has TRBV6-6 and TRBJ2-7; TRBD1 agrees at 10 bases. Looked up from germline, CDR1 is MNHNY and CDR2 is SVGAGI (reference sequence). The CDR3 is 15 amino acids. With V trimmed by 0 bases and J by 5 bases, 4 bases remained unmatched. CDR3 DNA sequence: TGTGCCAGCAGTTACTCCGGGGGACAGGGGAACGAGCAGTACTTC. This sequence encodes CASSYSGGQGNEQYF.

The gene calls are TRBV14 and TRBJ2-1, with a possible D match to TRBD1 (5 bases). Germline loops: CDR1 SGHDN, CDR2 FVKESK. The V end was cut by 4 bases, the J end by 7 bases, with 14 bases between. The CDR3 is 14 amino acids. The CDR3 loop reads CASSRWQGGNEQFF. For the CDR3, the DNA is TGTGCCAGCAGCCGGTGGCAGGGTGGAAATGAGCAGTTCTTC.

This clone was picked up many times. The rearrangement uses TRBV28 and TRBJ2-1; TRBD2 matches at 7 bases. Germline V CDR1 and CDR2: MDHEN, SYDVKM. With V trimmed by 4 bases and J by 9 bases, 6 bases remained unmatched. The CDR3 is made up of 13 amino acids. CDR3 coding DNA: TGTGCCAGCAGTTCTACTAGCGTTGGTGAGCAGTTCTTC. It specifies CASSSTSVGEQFF.

J is TRBJ1-1 and V is TRBV5-1; 8 bases agree with TRBD1. This CDR3 has 16 amino acids. Germline lookup yields CDR1 SGHRS and CDR2 YFSETQ. The trim removed 0 bases at V and 4 bases at J, leaving 8 bases unmatched. CDR3 nucleotide sequence: TGCGCCAGCAGCTTGGTGACAGGGGCGGTCGGCACTGAAGCTTTCTTT. It specifies CASSLVTGAVGTEAFF.

This clone was counted a single time. The chain carries TRBV6-1 and TRBJ1-5; weak D call: TRBD1 (5 bases). V lost 2 bases and J lost 3, with 20 bases in between. The CDR3 is 18 amino acids. Germline CDR1 is MNHNS and CDR2 is SASEGT. As DNA, the CDR3 is TGTGCCAGCAGTGAACCCAGGGAAAAAAGCGCCGTCAATCAGCCCCAGCATTTT. Translated, it gives CASSEPREKSAVNQPQHF.

The CDR3, as DNA: TGTGCCAGCAGAACCGGGGCCCAGGGGTACGAGCAGTACTTC. Amino acids: CASRTGAQGYEQYF. The V call is TRBV7-9, the J call TRBJ2-7, with a tentative D call TRBD1 (6 bases). Trimming shortened V by 6 bases and J by 4 bases, and 16 bases separated the two germline ends. There are 14 residues in the CDR3. Germline CDR1 is SEHNR and CDR2 is FQNEAQ (reference sequence). The whole variable domain, filled in from reference TRBV7-9 and TRBJ2-7, reads DTGVSQNPRHKITKRGQNVTFRCDPISEHNRLYWYRQTLGQGPEFLTYFQNEAQLEKSRLLSDRFSAERPKGSFSTLEIQRTEQGDSAMYLCASRTGAQGYEQYFGPGTRLTVT.

The chain carries TRBV2 and TRBJ2-3; D possibly uses TRBD1 or TRBD2 (6 bases each). V dropped 2 bases and J dropped 3 bases, with 15 bases sitting between them. Per the germline V gene, CDR1 is SNHLY and CDR2 is FYNNEI. The CDR3 is made up of 16 amino acids. This CDR3 reads CASSELGGAGTDTQYF. The CDR3 DNA sequence: TGTGCCAGCAGTGAATTGGGGGGCGCGGGGACAGATACGCAGTATTTT.

This chain joins TRBV5-1 and TRBJ2-5, with D unresolved. This CDR3 region has 13 residues. Trimming shortened V by 0 bases and J by 3 bases, and 6 bases separated the two germline ends. CDR1 is SGHRS and CDR2 is YFSETQ in the germline V gene. The CDR3 is CASSLGTKETQYF. The CDR3 region has the DNA TGCGCCAGCAGCTTGGGAACGAAAGAGACCCAGTACTTC.

This clone has more than one count but fewer than ten. The CDR3 DNA follows: TGTGCCAGCAGCTTAATAGGGGGACTAGCCTCCGGGGAGCTGTTTTTT. Its translation is CASSLIGGLASGELFF. This chain connects TRBV7-3 to TRBJ2-2; 9 bases are a match to TRBD2. CDR3 length: 16 amino acids. CDR1 and CDR2 (germline): SGHTA, FQGTGA. V lost 1 base to trimming and J lost 6 bases; unmatched junction nucleotides: 6.

The chain combines TRBV18 with TRBJ1-6; no reliable D call. Trimming stripped 2 bases from V and 8 bases from J, with 13 bases between. CDR1 and CDR2 (germline): KGHSH, LQKENI. There are 15 residues in the CDR3. This CDR3 is CASSPRRLGDSPLHF. The CDR3 DNA reads TGTGCCAGCTCACCAAGGCGCCTTGGGGATTCACCCCTCCACTTT.

The chain employs TRBV5-1 and TRBJ1-1; a possible D gene is TRBD1 (6 bases). The CDR3 contains 14 residues. Trimming took 1 base from V and 1 from J, leaving 8 bases between them. CDR1 and CDR2 (germline): SGHRS, YFSETQ. The CDR3 DNA sequence: TGCGCCAGCAGCTTGAACAGGGCGAACACTGAAGCTTTCTTT. The encoded protein is CASSLNRANTEAFF.

Here the CDR3 DNA reads TGTGCCAGCAGCTCCCCAGATGCGGGTTCGTACACTGAAGCTTTCTTT. It yields the protein CASSSPDAGSYTEAFF. This chain uses TRBV7-9 with TRBJ1-1; D unclear. This CDR3 has 16 residues. From germline, CDR1 is SEHNR and CDR2 FQNEAQ (reference sequence). V gave up 4 bases and J gave up 3 bases, with 18 bases separating them.

This chain uses TRBV30 with TRBJ2-1; 7 nucleotides line up with TRBD2. Trimming cost V 5 bases and J 7 bases; bases outside gene matches: 14. The CDR3 runs to 15 residues. The germline gives CDR1 GTSNPN, CDR2 SVGIG (reference sequence). This CDR3 reads CAWDGGAGAWNEQFF. DNA for the CDR3: TGTGCCTGGGACGGAGGGGCGGGAGCTTGGAATGAGCAGTTCTTC.

V and J are TRBV7-3 and TRBJ2-1; 8 nucleotides match TRBD1. Germline CDR1 and CDR2: SGHTA and FQGTGA. This CDR3 region has 15 residues. V lost 3 bases, J lost 6 bases, and 7 bases stayed unmatched. CDR3 sequence: CASSFTGTGRNEQFF. CDR3 DNA: TGTGCCAGCAGCTTCACCGGGACAGGCCGCAATGAGCAGTTCTTC.

V gene TRBV11-2 combines with J gene TRBJ2-1; TRBD2 might be the D (6 bases). Germline values: CDR1 SGHAT, CDR2 FQNNGV. The CDR3 has 15 amino acids. With 8 bases removed from V and 0 bases from J, the gap between germline ends came to 14 bases. The CDR3 region is CASGPGVSSYNEQFF. The CDR3 nucleotides are TGTGCCAGCGGACCGGGGGTTAGCTCCTACAATGAGCAGTTCTTC.

This clone is a singleton in its sample. This sample includes further DNA sequences coding for the same CDR3. The rearrangement uses TRBV19 and TRBJ2-7, with 12 bases identical to TRBD1. The CDR3 is 13 amino acids. From germline, CDR1 is LNHDA and CDR2 SQIVND (reference sequence). V gave up 9 bases and J gave up 4 bases; unmatched junction bases: 4. The CDR3 DNA follows: TGTGCCAGCCGGGGACAGGGGGCTTACGAGCAGTACTTC. Protein: CASRGQGAYEQYF. Full variable domain (outside the CDR3, taken from reference TRBV19 and TRBJ2-7): DGGITQSPKYLFRKEGQNVTLSCEQNLNHDAMYWYRQDPGQGLRLIYYSQIVNDFQKGDIAEGYSVSREKKESFPLTVTSAQKNPTAFYLCASRGQGAYEQYFGPGTRLTVT.